Each of the 24 T cell receptor beta chains below was sequenced from the same sample in a study of technical replicates of blood from a handful of donors. The protocol was immunoSEQ multiplex PCR, while the TCRdb copy is restricted to in-frame clones and leaves out a portion. Of almost 90,000 clones in the sample, around 96% were seen once. Sequenced: T cells isolated from PBMCs. The receptors here all came from a human donor in good health.

This clone has only one observation. The chain employs TRBV5-1 and TRBJ2-5; D might be TRBD1 (6 bases). The CDR3 length is 14 residues. Germline-derived CDR1 and CDR2 are SGHRS and YFSETQ. V was cut by 3 bases and J by 5 bases, with 14 bases left in between. DNA of the CDR3: TGCGCCAGCAGCTCCAGGGGCCTGGGGGAGACCCAGTACTTC. Its translation is CASSSRGLGETQYF.

The CDR3 is CASSQGFMGAPWETQYF. For the CDR3, the DNA is TGTGCCAGCAGCCAAGGTTTTATGGGGGCCCCCTGGGAGACCCAGTACTTC. The chain has TRBV14 and TRBJ2-5, with D tentatively TRBD1 (6 bases). V was shortened by 1 base and J by 5 bases, with 20 bases between the two germline ends. The CDR3 runs to 17 residues. Germline V CDR1 and CDR2: SGHDN, FVKESK.

The chain has TRBV2 and TRBJ1-6; weak D call: TRBD1 (6 bases). Germline V gives CDR1 SNHLY, CDR2 FYNNEI. V gave up 7 bases and J gave up 13 bases, with 17 bases separating them. The CDR3 contains 13 residues. This chain's CDR3 is CASTKDSPGPLHF. CDR3 nucleotides: TGTGCCAGCACCAAGGACAGCCCGGGGCCCCTCCACTTT.

The chain combines TRBV15 with TRBJ2-2; TRBD1 aligns across 9 bases. The CDR3 is made up of 17 amino acids. With V trimmed by 0 bases and J by 5 bases, 7 bases remained unmatched. From germline, CDR1 is LNHNV and CDR2 YYDKDF (reference sequence). CDR3 in amino acids: CATSRDSWDRDTGELFF. CDR3 DNA sequence: TGTGCCACCAGCAGAGATTCGTGGGACAGGGATACCGGGGAGCTGTTTTTT.

This chain uses TRBV10-3 with TRBJ1-3; a weak D match, TRBD1 (6 bases). Looked up from germline, CDR1 is ENHRY and CDR2 is SYGVKD. Between the trimmed V and J ends, which lost 6 bases and 0 bases, there was a span of 9 bases. This CDR3 is 14 amino acids long. DNA for the CDR3: TGTGCCATCAGCTCGGACAGCTCTGGAAACACCATATATTTT. It translates to CAISSDSSGNTIYF.

The CDR3 reads CASTRPSRNYGYTF. The CDR3 DNA sequence: TGTGCCAGCACTAGACCCTCTAGGAACTATGGCTACACCTTC. The genes are TRBV28 and TRBJ1-2; the D is unclear. Between the trimmed V and J ends, which lost 7 bases and 2 bases, there was a span of 14 bases. The CDR3 contains 14 residues. Germline V gene data show CDR1 as MDHEN and CDR2 as SYDVKM.

V is TRBV18 and J is TRBJ1-4; TRBD1 is a possible D gene (6 bases). V lost 3 bases and J lost 5, with 10 bases in between. Germline CDR1 and CDR2: KGHSH and LQKENI. This CDR3 comprises 14 residues. CDR3 in DNA: TGTGCCAGCTCACCTGGACAGAGCAATGAAAAACTGTTTTTT. Protein sequence: CASSPGQSNEKLFF.

This clone was seen just once. The chain is built from TRBV11-3 and TRBJ2-6; D not resolved. The CDR3 spans 15 residues. Germline V CDR1 and CDR2: SGHNT, YENEEA. The V gene lost 4 bases and the J gene lost 0 bases, with 7 bases spanning the gap. For the CDR3, the DNA is TGTGCCAGCAGCTCTGGTAGCTCTGGGGCCAACGTCCTGACTTTC. Its translation is CASSSGSSGANVLTF. The full variable domain, its missing parts supplied by reference TRBV11-3 and TRBJ2-6, is EAGVVQSPRYKIIEKKQPVAFWCNPISGHNTLYWYLQNLGQGPELLIRYENEEAVDDSQLPKDRFSAERLKGVDSTLKIQPAELGDSAVYLCASSSGSSGANVLTFGAGSRLTVL.

J is TRBJ2-1 and V is TRBV15, with a possible D match to TRBD2 (5 bases). The CDR3 covers 14 residues. Trimming stripped 2 bases from V and 5 bases from J, with 10 bases between. Looked up from germline, CDR1 is LNHNV and CDR2 is YYDKDF (reference sequence). The CDR3 is CATSRMDGNNEQFF. CDR3 DNA: TGTGCCACCAGCAGAATGGACGGGAACAATGAGCAGTTCTTC.

This clone came up once. J is TRBJ2-1 and V is TRBV29-1, with 9 bases that match TRBD2. The trim removed 4 bases at V and 7 bases at J, leaving 8 bases unmatched. The CDR3 extends over 14 amino acids. The germline CDR1 and CDR2 sequences are SQVTM and ANQGSEA. CDR3 sequence (DNA): TGCAGCGTTGCTTTAGCGGGAGTAGATAATGAGCAGTTCTTC. Protein: CSVALAGVDNEQFF.

The chain recombines TRBV5-1 with TRBJ2-7, with D possibly being TRBD1 (5 bases). There are 14 residues in the CDR3. Germline CDR1 and CDR2: SGHRS and YFSETQ. V was clipped by 1 base and J by 2 bases, with 10 bases between them. This CDR3 reads CASSLTDSTYEQYF. CDR3 bases: TGCGCCAGCAGCTTGACAGACAGTACCTACGAGCAGTACTTC.

V is TRBV11-3 and J is TRBJ2-5; TRBD2 matches 12 bases. J was trimmed by 5 bases and V by 1 base; bases with no gene match: 5. This CDR3 has 16 residues. Germline V gives CDR1 SGHNT, CDR2 YENEEA. CDR3 amino acids: CASSLGLAGGRETQYF. The CDR3 bases are TGTGCCAGCAGCTTAGGCCTAGCGGGGGGGCGTGAGACCCAGTACTTC.

The chain couples TRBV4-2 to TRBJ2-3; TRBD2 agrees at 10 bases. J was trimmed by 4 bases and V by 0 bases; bases with no gene match: 4. This CDR3 has 16 amino acids. The germline V gene has CDR1 LGHNA and CDR2 YNFKEQ. For the CDR3, the DNA is TGTGCCAGCAGCCAAGAAGCGGGAGGGTGGGCAGATACGCAGTATTTT. Translation: CASSQEAGGWADTQYF.

The V and J genes are TRBV19 and TRBJ2-7, with 11 bases aligning to TRBD2. The CDR3 is 16 residues long. CDR1 and CDR2 (germline): LNHDA, SQIVND (reference sequence). The junction had 10 bases not matched to a gene; V was cut back by 5 bases and J by 4 bases. CDR3 sequence: CASSAGVAGGRYEQYF. CDR3 coding DNA: TGTGCCAGTAGTGCCGGGGTAGCGGGGGGGCGATACGAGCAGTACTTC.

This chain uses TRBV7-8 with TRBJ1-5, with D possibly TRBD1 on 6 matching bases. This CDR3 comprises 15 residues. Germline V CDR1 and CDR2: SGHVS, FQNEAQ. Trimming pared 5 bases from V and 10 bases from J, leaving 21 bases between. The CDR3 coding sequence is TGTGCCAGCAGCCCCTCCGAACAGGGCACTCAACCCCAGCATTTT. Amino acids: CASSPSEQGTQPQHF.

V and J are TRBV20-1 and TRBJ2-3; D is perhaps TRBD2 (6 bases). V was pared by 4 bases and J by 9 bases, with 11 bases between. CDR3 length: 11 residues. The germline gives CDR1 DFQATT, CDR2 SNEGSKA (reference sequence). For the CDR3, the DNA is TGCAGTGCTAACCTAGCGTCGACGCAGTATTTT. Translation: CSANLASTQYF.

The chain links TRBV19 to TRBJ2-3; 14 bases match TRBD2. CDR1 and CDR2 (germline): LNHDA, SQIVND (reference sequence). Trimming removed 6 bases from V and 6 bases from J; junction bases left unmatched: 20. The CDR3 is made up of 20 amino acids. The DNA for the CDR3 is TGTGCCAGTAGCCAAATTCCCCTAACCGGGACTAGCGGGAGTGGCGATACGCAGTATTTT. It translates to CASSQIPLTGTSGSGDTQYF.

This chain's CDR3 is CAWSVRGAPYEKLFF. CDR3 nucleotides: TGTGCCTGGAGTGTTCGGGGGGCTCCATATGAAAAACTGTTTTTT. V gene TRBV30 combines with J gene TRBJ1-4, with a tentative D call TRBD1 (6 bases). Per the germline V gene, CDR1 is GTSNPN and CDR2 is SVGIG (reference sequence). The V end was cut by 0 bases, the J end by 6 bases, with 14 bases between. The CDR3 runs to 15 residues. Based on the CDR3 plus reference TRBV30 and TRBJ1-4, the full variable domain is SQTIHQWPATLVQPVGSPLSLECTVEGTSNPNLYWYRQAAGRGLQLLFYSVGIGQISSEVPQNLSASRPQDRQFILSSKKLLLSDSGFYLCAWSVRGAPYEKLFFGSGTQLSVL.

The chain uses TRBV5-6 and TRBJ1-1; D is perhaps TRBD1 (6 bases). Germline V CDR1 and CDR2: SGHDT, YYEEEE. Between the trimmed V and J ends, which lost 4 bases and 6 bases, there was a span of 19 bases. The CDR3 runs to 15 residues. DNA of the CDR3: TGTGCCAGCAGCGCCTTAGACAGGACAGCTCCTGAAGCTTTCTTT. Translation: CASSALDRTAPEAFF. The full variable domain, its missing parts supplied by reference TRBV5-6 and TRBJ1-1, is DAGVTQSPTHLIKTRGQQVTLRCSPKSGHDTVSWYQQALGQGPQFIFQYYEEEERQRGNFPDRFSGHQFPNYSSELNVNALLLGDSALYLCASSALDRTAPEAFFGQGTRLTVV.

With regard to this clone: Distinct nucleotide sequences in the sample also encode this CDR3. The chain is built from TRBV4-2 and TRBJ1-1; TRBD1 matches 7 bases. The V segment lost 0 bases and the J segment 2 bases; nucleotides outside the gene matches: 6. This CDR3 contains 16 residues. Per the germline V gene, CDR1 is LGHNA and CDR2 is YNFKEQ. In DNA form, the CDR3 reads TGTGCCAGCAGCCAAGACCCGGGACAGACTAACACTGAAGCTTTCTTT. This gives the protein CASSQDPGQTNTEAFF.

The genes are TRBV29-1 and TRBJ1-1; 7 bases align to TRBD1. The CDR3 is 13 amino acids. Germline V lookup: CDR1 SQVTM, CDR2 ANQGSEA. V gave up 5 bases and J gave up 7 bases; unmatched junction bases: 10. The CDR3 DNA reads TGCAGCGTTCGCCCAGGGGGAACTAGTGAAGCTTTCTTT. Encoded protein: CSVRPGGTSEAFF.

The CDR3 spells CASSPWYGENTGELFF. The CDR3, as DNA: TGTGCCAGCAGTCCCTGGTACGGGGAAAACACCGGGGAGCTGTTTTTT. V gene TRBV27 combines with J gene TRBJ2-2; weak D call: TRBD2 (5 bases). V lost 5 bases and J lost 2, with 15 bases in between. The CDR3 extends over 16 amino acids. Per the germline V gene, CDR1 is MNHEY and CDR2 is SMNVEV (reference sequence).

The chain links TRBV2 to TRBJ2-1, with 10 bases aligning to TRBD2. V trimming: 4 bases; J trimming: 6 bases; junction bases outside the gene matches: 3. In germline, CDR1 is SNHLY, CDR2 FYNNEI. The length of the CDR3 is 14 residues. CDR3 sequence reads: CASSALAGANEQFF. CDR3 nucleotide sequence: TGTGCCAGCAGTGCCCTAGCGGGGGCCAATGAGCAGTTCTTC.

The CDR3 nucleotides read TGTGCCAGCAGTTACGTAAGCGGGGGGACAGATACGCAGTATTTT. Amino acids: CASSYVSGGTDTQYF. The chain combines TRBV6-5 with TRBJ2-3, with 9 bases fitting TRBD2. This CDR3 comprises 15 residues. Germline V lookup: CDR1 MNHEY, CDR2 SVGAGI. V was pared by 2 bases and J by 3 bases, with 3 bases of the junction left unmatched.